This TCR beta chain originates from a study of OX40 agonist ivuxolimab in advanced cancers. Study findings and constraints: The CD4+ and CD8+ T cells in the blood had expanded clonally by week 6 at 0.1 to 3.0 mg/kg.

Measured with immunoSEQ multiplex PCR; TCRdb has only the in-frame clones, and not every one. This sample has around 100,000 clones, with 85% to 95% found just once. This CDR3 has 14 residues. V dropped 0 bases and J dropped 3 bases, with 9 bases sitting between them. The germline V gene has CDR1 SGHRS and CDR2 YFSETQ. On this clone: Its specificity is not known.

The chain recombines TRBV5-1 with TRBJ1-2, with a weak D call TRBD1 (5 bases). The material was CD4+ or CD8+ T cells sorted from blood, obtained in a trial of the OX40 agonist ivuxolimab. The sequence was obtained from an adult with an advanced solid tumor such as melanoma, head and neck, liver or kidney cancer. This chain's CDR3 is CASSLAPQDYGYTF. CDR3 coding DNA: TGCGCCAGCAGCTTGGCTCCACAGGACTATGGCTACACCTTC. The complete variable domain, with remaining parts taken from reference TRBV5-1 and TRBJ1-2, reads KAGVTQTPRYLIKTRGQQVTLSCSPISGHRSVSWYQQTPGQGLQFLFEYFSETQRNKGNFPGRFSGRQFSNSRSEMNVSTLELGDSALYLCASSLAPQDYGYTFGSGTRLTVV.